This T cell receptor beta chain stems from a study of cytomegalovirus exposure and HLA in healthy donors. Overall study findings and caveats: The presence/absence work took it that sequencing depth was about the same across donors. Most of the TCR beta V segments (in an earlier analysis) were productive either about 87% or about 30% of the time.

Remarks on this clone: Antigen: not known.

PCR amplification relied on 60 Vbeta primers (plus 13 Jbeta primers). Here immunoSEQ multiplex PCR was the method, and the copy in TCRdb shows in-frame clones only, minus some. Its table lists about 210,000 clones. The CDR3 runs to 14 residues. V was pared by 3 bases and J by 9 bases, with 6 bases of the junction left unmatched. CDR1 and CDR2 from the germline V gene are SNHLY and FYNNEI. The specimen sequenced was PBMCs. The TCR was taken from a woman in her 30s in good health and CMV-seropositive. This rearrangement joins TRBV2 to TRBJ2-4; 9 positions agree with TRBD1. The CDR3 sequence is CASSDPQGAGIQYF. The CDR3 coding sequence is TGTGCCAGCAGTGACCCACAGGGGGCGGGCATTCAGTACTTC.